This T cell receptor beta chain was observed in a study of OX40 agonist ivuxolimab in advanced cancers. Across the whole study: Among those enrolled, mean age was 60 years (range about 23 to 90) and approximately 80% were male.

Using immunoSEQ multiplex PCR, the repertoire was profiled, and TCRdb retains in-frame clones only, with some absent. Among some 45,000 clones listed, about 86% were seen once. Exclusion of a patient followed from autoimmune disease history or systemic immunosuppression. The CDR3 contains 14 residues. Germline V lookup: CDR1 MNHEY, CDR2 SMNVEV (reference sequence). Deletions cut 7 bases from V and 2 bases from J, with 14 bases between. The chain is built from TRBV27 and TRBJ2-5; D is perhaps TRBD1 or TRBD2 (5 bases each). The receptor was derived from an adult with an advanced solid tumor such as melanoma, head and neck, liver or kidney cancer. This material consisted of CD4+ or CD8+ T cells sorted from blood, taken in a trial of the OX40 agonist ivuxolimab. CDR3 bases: TGTGCCAGCAAACTAGAATCAGGGCAAGAGACCCAGTACTTC. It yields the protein CASKLESGQETQYF.